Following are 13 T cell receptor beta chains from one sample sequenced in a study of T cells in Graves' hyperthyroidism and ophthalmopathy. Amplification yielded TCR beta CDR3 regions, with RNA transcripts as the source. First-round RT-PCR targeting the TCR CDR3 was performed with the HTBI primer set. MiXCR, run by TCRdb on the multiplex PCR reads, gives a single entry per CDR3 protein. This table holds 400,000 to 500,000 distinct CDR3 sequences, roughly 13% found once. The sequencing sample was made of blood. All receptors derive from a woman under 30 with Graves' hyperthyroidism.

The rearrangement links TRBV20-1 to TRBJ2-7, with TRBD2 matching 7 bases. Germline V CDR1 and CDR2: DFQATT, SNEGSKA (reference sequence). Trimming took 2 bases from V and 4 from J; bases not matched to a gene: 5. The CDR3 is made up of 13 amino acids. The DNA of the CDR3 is TGCAGTGCTAGACCTCCTAGCGGATACGAGCAGTACTTC. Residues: CSARPPSGYEQYF.

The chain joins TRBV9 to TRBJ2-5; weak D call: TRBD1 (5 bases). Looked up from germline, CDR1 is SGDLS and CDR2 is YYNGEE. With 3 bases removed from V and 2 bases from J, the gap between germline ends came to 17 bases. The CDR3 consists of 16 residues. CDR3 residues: CASSAQPGSAQETQYF. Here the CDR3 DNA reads TGTGCCAGCAGCGCCCAGCCAGGGTCCGCACAAGAGACCCAGTACTTC.

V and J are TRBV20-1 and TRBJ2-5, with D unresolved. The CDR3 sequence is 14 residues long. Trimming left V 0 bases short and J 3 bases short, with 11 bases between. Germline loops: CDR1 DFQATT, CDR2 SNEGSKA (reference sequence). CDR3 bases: TGCAGTGCTAGAGATCTGAGGACGGAAGAGACCCAGTACTTC. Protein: CSARDLRTEETQYF.

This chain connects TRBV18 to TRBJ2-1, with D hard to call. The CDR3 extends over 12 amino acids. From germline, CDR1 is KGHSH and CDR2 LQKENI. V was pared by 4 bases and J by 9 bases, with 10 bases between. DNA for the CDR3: TGTGCCAGCTCACGGCCGAGGAGTGAGCAGTTCTTC. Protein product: CASSRPRSEQFF.

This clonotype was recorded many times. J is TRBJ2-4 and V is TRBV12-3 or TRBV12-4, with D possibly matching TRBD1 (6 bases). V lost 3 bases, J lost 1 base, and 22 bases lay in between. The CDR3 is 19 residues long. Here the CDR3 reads CASSFPKYRDEGAKNIQYF. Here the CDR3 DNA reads TGTGCCAGCAGTTTCCCTAAGTACAGGGATGAAGGGGCCAAAAACATTCAGTACTTC.

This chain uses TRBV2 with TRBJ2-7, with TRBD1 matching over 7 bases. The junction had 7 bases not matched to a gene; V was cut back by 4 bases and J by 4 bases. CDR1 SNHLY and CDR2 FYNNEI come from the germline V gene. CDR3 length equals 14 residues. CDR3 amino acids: CASSAGTAKYEQYF. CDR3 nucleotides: TGTGCCAGCAGTGCCGGGACAGCCAAATACGAGCAGTACTTC.

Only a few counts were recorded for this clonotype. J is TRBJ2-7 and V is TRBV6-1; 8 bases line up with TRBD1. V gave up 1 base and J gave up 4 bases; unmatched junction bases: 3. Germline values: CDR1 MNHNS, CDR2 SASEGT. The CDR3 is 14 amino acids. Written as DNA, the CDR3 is TGTGCCAGCAGTGAAGTTCAGGGGGCGTACGAGCAGTACTTC. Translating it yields CASSEVQGAYEQYF.

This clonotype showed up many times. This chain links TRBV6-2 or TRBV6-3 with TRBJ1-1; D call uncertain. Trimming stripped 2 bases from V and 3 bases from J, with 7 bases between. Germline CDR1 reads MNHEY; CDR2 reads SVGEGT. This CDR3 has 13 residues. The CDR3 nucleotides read TGTGCCAGCAGTTACCCCCCGGACACTGAAGCTTTCTTT. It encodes CASSYPPDTEAFF.

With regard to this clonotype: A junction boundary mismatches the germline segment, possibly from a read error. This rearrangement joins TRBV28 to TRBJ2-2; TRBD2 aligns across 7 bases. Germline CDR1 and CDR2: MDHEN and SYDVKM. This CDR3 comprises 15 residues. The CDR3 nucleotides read TGTGCCAGCACATCCGCCACCCTCAGTGGGCGGGAGTTGTATTTT. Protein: CASTSATLSGRELYF.

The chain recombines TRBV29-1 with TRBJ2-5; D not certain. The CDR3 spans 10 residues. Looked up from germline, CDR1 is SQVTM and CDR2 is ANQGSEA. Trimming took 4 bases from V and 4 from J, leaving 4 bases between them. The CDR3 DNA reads TGCAGCGTTGGACGAGAGACCCAGTACTTC. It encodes CSVGRETQYF.

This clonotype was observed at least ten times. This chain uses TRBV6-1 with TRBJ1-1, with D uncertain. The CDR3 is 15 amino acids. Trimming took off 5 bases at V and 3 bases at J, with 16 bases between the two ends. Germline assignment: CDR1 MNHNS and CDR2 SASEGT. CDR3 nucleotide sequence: TGTGCCAGCAGTTACGGAGAAACGGGATACACTGAAGCTTTCTTT. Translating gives CASSYGETGYTEAFF.

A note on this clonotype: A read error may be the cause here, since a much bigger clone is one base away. DNA for the CDR3: TGTGCCACCGGAGTAAGGACTAGCGGATACAATGAGCAGTACTTC. Translation gives CATGVRTSGYNEQYF. The chain couples TRBV15 to TRBJ2-1; the match to TRBD2 covers 10 bases. The J call may be incorrect, as the DNA end agrees better with TRBJ2-7. This CDR3 contains 15 residues. Germline V gene lookup returns CDR1 LNHNV and CDR2 YYDKDF (reference sequence).

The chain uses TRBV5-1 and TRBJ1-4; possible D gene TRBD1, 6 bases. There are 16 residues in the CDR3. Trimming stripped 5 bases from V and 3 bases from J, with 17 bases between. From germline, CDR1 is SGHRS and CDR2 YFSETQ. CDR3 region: CASSRRGGAANEKLFF. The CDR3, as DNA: TGCGCCAGCAGTCGGAGAGGGGGGGCAGCTAATGAAAAACTGTTTTTT.